This record covers a single TCR beta chain. When the RNA was reverse transcribed, random hexamers were used with an input of roughly 0.45 to 1 ug. It was immunoSEQ multiplex PCR that amplified TCR beta CDR3 across 54 Vbeta and 13 Jbeta. Each CDR3 protein is one row after TCRdb ran MiXCR on the immunoSEQ multiplex PCR reads. The sample includes a few hundred thousand distinct CDR3 sequences, about 85% of them seen just once. In blood CD8+ and CD4+ T cells, TCR beta underwent sequencing. Control patients had untreated stable or active relapsing-remitting multiple sclerosis by revised McDonald criteria. These data belong to a study of CD8 T cells in Susac syndrome. V was shortened by 4 bases and J by 5 bases, with 14 bases between the two germline ends. The germline CDR1 and CDR2 sequences are ENHRY and SYGVKD. The CDR3 totals 14 residues.

The receptor was derived from a human donor with multiple sclerosis. This chain joins TRBV10-3 and TRBJ2-5; D is uncertain. What was sequenced was CD8+ T cells from PBMCs. As DNA, the CDR3 is TGTGCCATCAGTGTGCAGGCCCTTCGGGAGACCCAGTACTTC. Protein product: CAISVQALRETQYF.